This entry concerns a single TCR beta chain. The antigen remains undetermined. The data belong to a study of cytomegalovirus exposure and HLA in healthy donors. V was trimmed by 11 bases and J by 3 bases, leaving 17 bases between them. The germline CDR1 and CDR2 sequences are MNHNS and SASEGT. The CDR3 covers 14 residues. Study-wide points: Overall, around 160 TCR beta chains were annotated as cytomegalovirus-associated. In the 120 validation repertoires, 94% of cluster scores exceeded 0, per a later analysis. Most TCR sequences were seen very rarely across donors, but some public TCRs occurred in many.

TCRdb keeps only in-frame clones here, not all; method: immunoSEQ multiplex PCR. The table lists some 120,000 clones, approximately 94% of them singletons, with roughly 1.3% in the top ten. The sequence was collected from a young woman in good health and CMV-seronegative. The chain couples TRBV6-1 to TRBJ2-4; a possible D gene is TRBD2 (7 bases). The sequenced material came from PBMCs. The CDR3 region has the DNA TGTGCCTCGTCGGGGGGCCAAGGCAAAAACATTCAGTACTTC. As protein: CASSGGQGKNIQYF.